The present entry profiles one T cell receptor (beta chain) with its context. Sequencing used immunoSEQ multiplex PCR; TCRdb keeps in-frame clones, though not all of them. The sample contains roughly 76,000 clones, approximately 92% of which appear only once. The data were obtained in a study of technical replicates of blood from a few donors. Deletions cut 5 bases from V and 1 base from J, with 11 bases between. CDR1 and CDR2 from the germline V gene are SEHNR and FQNEAQ (reference sequence). The CDR3 is 14 amino acids. Source material: T cells isolated from PBMCs. This chain links TRBV7-9 with TRBJ2-5, with D possibly being TRBD2 (5 bases). This clonotype was obtained from a human donor in good health. Some clones in this sample may be carry-over from other donors' samples. This CDR3 is CASSPKRLQETQYF. CDR3 sequence (DNA): TGTGCCAGCAGCCCGAAGCGGCTCCAAGAGACCCAGTACTTC.